This is a list of T cell receptor beta chains from one sample in a study of blood T cell repertoires in COVID-19. Clones were read by immunoSEQ multiplex PCR, and TCRdb kept only the in-frame ones, dropping some. Counted here are about 130,000 clones, approximately 89% occurring once; the ten biggest clones make up 4.3%. Source material: peripheral blood. The origin of the receptors is a human donor in a cohort sampled during active COVID-19. Each CDR3 is given with its conserved first and last residue. The order of the fields is D gene, J gene, clone size, V gene, CDR3 DNA, CDR3 protein. D genes are given only for firm matches. Size is omitted from some rows. Given values are once, few, many or a class for expanded clones.

d_call: TRBD1; j_call: TRBJ1-1; clone_size: -; v_call: TRBV2; cdr3_nt: TGTGCCAGCAGCTACGAGGCCAGGGGGCTGGCTTTCTTT; cdr3_aa: CASSYEARGLAFF
d_call: TRBD2; j_call: TRBJ2-3; clone_size: -; v_call: TRBV5-8; cdr3_nt: TGTGCCAGCAGCTTACTAGCGGGTGCTGATACGCAGTATTTT; cdr3_aa: CASSLLAGADTQYF
d_call: TRBD1; j_call: TRBJ2-1; clone_size: once; v_call: TRBV7-9; cdr3_nt: TGTGCCAGCGGGGGTGATGAGACAGGGGAACTCCGGTGGGATGAGCAGTTCTTC; cdr3_aa: CASGGDETGELRWDEQFF
d_call: -; j_call: TRBJ1-2; clone_size: -; v_call: TRBV7-3; cdr3_nt: TGTGCCAGCAGCTTAAGCGGGGAAGGTGGCTACACCTTC; cdr3_aa: CASSLSGEGGYTF
d_call: TRBD1; j_call: TRBJ1-5; clone_size: -; v_call: TRBV16; cdr3_nt: TGTGCCAGCAGCTCGGACAGGGGACAGCCCCAGCATTTT; cdr3_aa: CASSSDRGQPQHF
d_call: TRBD2; j_call: TRBJ2-4; clone_size: few; v_call: TRBV7-2; cdr3_nt: TGTGCCAGCAGCTTAGGCTTAACTAGCGGTACCGCTGGGAAAAACATTCAGTACTTC; cdr3_aa: CASSLGLTSGTAGKNIQYF
d_call: -; j_call: TRBJ1-5; clone_size: -; v_call: TRBV7-2; cdr3_nt: TGTGCCAGCAGCCCCACAGGCGGACACAATCAGCCCCAGCATTTT; cdr3_aa: CASSPTGGHNQPQHF
d_call: TRBD1; j_call: TRBJ2-5; clone_size: -; v_call: TRBV5-4; cdr3_nt: TGTGCCAGCAGCCGAGCTGCGGACAGGGGGCAGGAGACCCAGTACTTC; cdr3_aa: CASSRAADRGQETQYF
d_call: TRBD1; j_call: TRBJ2-1; clone_size: -; v_call: TRBV7-2; cdr3_nt: TGTGCCAGCAGCTTCCAGGGGGCTGATGAGCAGTTCTTC; cdr3_aa: CASSFQGADEQFF
d_call: -; j_call: TRBJ2-5; clone_size: -; v_call: TRBV5-4; cdr3_nt: TGTGCCAGCAGCACGACTAGTACAGAGACCCAGTACTTC; cdr3_aa: CASSTTSTETQYF
d_call: -; j_call: TRBJ2-2; clone_size: -; v_call: TRBV6-1; cdr3_nt: TGTGCCAGCAGTGAAGTCCCCCCGGGGTCGACCCCTAGCGACAGCACCGGGGAGCTGTTTTTT; cdr3_aa: CASSEVPPGSTPSDSTGELFF
d_call: -; j_call: TRBJ1-1; clone_size: -; v_call: TRBV11-2; cdr3_nt: TGTGCCAGCAGCTCCCTAGCACTGATGAACACTGAAGCTTTCTTT; cdr3_aa: CASSSLALMNTEAFF
d_call: -; j_call: TRBJ1-5; clone_size: -; v_call: TRBV24-1; cdr3_nt: TGTGCCACCAGTGATATACAGGGAAATGGACAGCCCCAGCATTTT; cdr3_aa: CATSDIQGNGQPQHF
d_call: TRBD1; j_call: TRBJ2-3; clone_size: -; v_call: TRBV13; cdr3_nt: TGTGCCAGCACCAGACCGGGACAGGGCTCCACAGATACGCAGTATTTT; cdr3_aa: CASTRPGQGSTDTQYF
d_call: -; j_call: TRBJ1-5; clone_size: -; v_call: TRBV5-1; cdr3_nt: TGCGCCAGCAGTTTCGGGACAAATCAGCCCCAGCATTTT; cdr3_aa: CASSFGTNQPQHF
d_call: TRBD2; j_call: TRBJ2-1; clone_size: -; v_call: TRBV19; cdr3_nt: TGTGCCAGTAGTATTGACGTAAGCGGGAGTACCAATGAGCAGTTCTTC; cdr3_aa: CASSIDVSGSTNEQFF
d_call: TRBD1; j_call: TRBJ2-5; clone_size: -; v_call: TRBV15; cdr3_nt: TGTGCCACCAGCCAGGGACAGAAAGAGACCCAGTACTTC; cdr3_aa: CATSQGQKETQYF
d_call: -; j_call: TRBJ1-6; clone_size: -; v_call: TRBV9; cdr3_nt: TGTGCCAGCAGCGTAGATCAGGGCGGTTCACCCCTCCACTTT; cdr3_aa: CASSVDQGGSPLHF
d_call: TRBD2; j_call: TRBJ2-5; clone_size: -; v_call: TRBV4-3; cdr3_nt: TGCGCCAGCAGCCAAGCTTTTGGGACTAGCGGAGAGACCCAGTACTTC; cdr3_aa: CASSQAFGTSGETQYF
d_call: -; j_call: TRBJ1-2; clone_size: once; v_call: TRBV30; cdr3_nt: TGTGCCTGGAGTCCCCCGGGGGACTTCTATGGCTACACCTTC; cdr3_aa: CAWSPPGDFYGYTF
d_call: -; j_call: TRBJ2-3; clone_size: -; v_call: TRBV13; cdr3_nt: TGTGCGACCGCCCGTTGGGGGGACCTCACAGATACGCAGTATTTT; cdr3_aa: CATARWGDLTDTQYF
d_call: TRBD1; j_call: TRBJ1-1; clone_size: -; v_call: TRBV3-1/TRBV3-2; cdr3_nt: TGTGCCAGCAGCCTCGGGACAGTCACTGAAGCTTTCTTT; cdr3_aa: CASSLGTVTEAFF
d_call: -; j_call: TRBJ2-1; clone_size: few; v_call: TRBV5-1; cdr3_nt: TGCGCCAGCAGCTTGGAGGCTAGGTACTACAATGAGCAGTTCTTC; cdr3_aa: CASSLEARYYNEQFF
d_call: TRBD1; j_call: TRBJ2-6; clone_size: few; v_call: TRBV19; cdr3_nt: TGTGCCAGTAAGAAGGGGACAGGGGTAATCTCTGGGGCCAACGTCCTGACTTTC; cdr3_aa: CASKKGTGVISGANVLTF
d_call: -; j_call: TRBJ1-5; clone_size: -; v_call: TRBV12-3/TRBV12-4; cdr3_nt: TGTGCCAGCAGTTTCCAGTTACAGCCCCAGCATTTT; cdr3_aa: CASSFQLQPQHF
d_call: TRBD1; j_call: TRBJ1-2; clone_size: -; v_call: TRBV5-4; cdr3_nt: TGTGCCAGCAGCTTGGAAAGTACAGGGGGGGAATATGGCTACACCTTC; cdr3_aa: CASSLESTGGEYGYTF
d_call: -; j_call: TRBJ1-2; clone_size: -; v_call: TRBV11-3; cdr3_nt: TGTGCCAGCAGCCCGGCGGAGGGCTCGGGCTATGGCTACACCTTC; cdr3_aa: CASSPAEGSGYGYTF
d_call: -; j_call: TRBJ2-3; clone_size: -; v_call: TRBV3-1/TRBV3-2; cdr3_nt: TGTGCCAGCAGCCAATCATTACAAAGCACAGATACGCAGTATTTT; cdr3_aa: CASSQSLQSTDTQYF
d_call: -; j_call: TRBJ2-2; clone_size: -; v_call: TRBV19; cdr3_nt: TGTGCCAGTACCCTCATCCCCCTACTTCCTGACGGGGAGCTGTTTTTT; cdr3_aa: CASTLIPLLPDGELFF
d_call: TRBD2; j_call: TRBJ2-5; clone_size: once; v_call: TRBV27; cdr3_nt: TGTGCCAGCAGTTTCCTAGCGGGGGGTCAAGAGACCCAGTACTTC; cdr3_aa: CASSFLAGGQETQYF
d_call: -; j_call: TRBJ1-5; clone_size: -; v_call: TRBV25-1; cdr3_nt: TGTGCCAGCAGTGAAAACAGGGATGGTCAGCCCCAGCATTTT; cdr3_aa: CASSENRDGQPQHF
d_call: -; j_call: TRBJ1-1; clone_size: few; v_call: TRBV3-1/TRBV3-2; cdr3_nt: TGTGCCAGCAGCCAAGGAGGGAACACTGAAGCTTTCTTT; cdr3_aa: CASSQGGNTEAFF
d_call: -; j_call: TRBJ1-2; clone_size: -; v_call: TRBV30; cdr3_nt: TGTGCCTGGAGCCCTACAGGACGCGATGGCTACACCTTC; cdr3_aa: CAWSPTGRDGYTF
d_call: -; j_call: TRBJ1-2; clone_size: few; v_call: TRBV4-1; cdr3_nt: TGCGCCAGCAGTAGGACGACGGGAGGTGACAATGGCTACACCTTC; cdr3_aa: CASSRTTGGDNGYTF
d_call: TRBD1; j_call: TRBJ1-5; clone_size: once; v_call: TRBV7-9; cdr3_nt: TGTGCCAGCAGCTTATTCAGGACAGGGGGAGACCAGCCCCAGCATTTT; cdr3_aa: CASSLFRTGGDQPQHF
d_call: -; j_call: TRBJ1-2; clone_size: -; v_call: TRBV6-5; cdr3_nt: TGTGCCAGCAATACCGTAGGCGGAACCTATGGCTACACCTTC; cdr3_aa: CASNTVGGTYGYTF
d_call: TRBD2; j_call: TRBJ2-5; clone_size: -; v_call: TRBV5-4; cdr3_nt: TGTGCCAGCAGCTTGTTTCGGGGGGTCGCCCGGGAGACCCAGTACTTC; cdr3_aa: CASSLFRGVARETQYF
d_call: -; j_call: TRBJ1-3; clone_size: -; v_call: TRBV11-2; cdr3_nt: TGTGCCAGCAGCTTAAGTCCGGGGACTGGAAACACCATATATTTT; cdr3_aa: CASSLSPGTGNTIYF
d_call: TRBD1; j_call: TRBJ1-5; clone_size: -; v_call: TRBV9; cdr3_nt: TGTGCCAGCATCCGTACTCGGGGACAGGGGCCCTCTATAGGTAATCAGCCCCAGCATTTT; cdr3_aa: CASIRTRGQGPSIGNQPQHF
d_call: -; j_call: TRBJ2-7; clone_size: -; v_call: TRBV6-5; cdr3_nt: TGTGCCAGCATCGACAACTCGTTTGTCCGGGAGCAGTACTTC; cdr3_aa: CASIDNSFVREQYF
d_call: -; j_call: TRBJ1-5; clone_size: -; v_call: TRBV6-4; cdr3_nt: TGTGCCAGCAGTGGGGGGGAGTATAGCAATCAGCCCCAGCATTTT; cdr3_aa: CASSGGEYSNQPQHF
d_call: -; j_call: TRBJ1-1; clone_size: -; v_call: TRBV11-2; cdr3_nt: TGTGCCAGCACCGAAATTCCGGGGGTCGCGGGCACTGAAGCTTTCTTT; cdr3_aa: CASTEIPGVAGTEAFF
d_call: -; j_call: TRBJ2-1; clone_size: -; v_call: TRBV12-3/TRBV12-4; cdr3_nt: TGTGCCAGCATCCCCTCTTGGGGCCAGCAGTTCTTC; cdr3_aa: CASIPSWGQQFF
d_call: -; j_call: TRBJ2-3; clone_size: -; v_call: TRBV19; cdr3_nt: TGTGCCAGTAGTATTGAGAAGACGCAGTATTTT; cdr3_aa: CASSIEKTQYF
d_call: -; j_call: TRBJ2-5; clone_size: -; v_call: TRBV2; cdr3_nt: TGTGCCAGCAGTGAAGGGACAGACTTCCAAGAGACCCAGTACTTC; cdr3_aa: CASSEGTDFQETQYF
d_call: TRBD1; j_call: TRBJ1-2; clone_size: few; v_call: TRBV15; cdr3_nt: TGTGCCACCAGCAGGGACAGGGGGATCGATGGCTACACCTTC; cdr3_aa: CATSRDRGIDGYTF
d_call: -; j_call: TRBJ2-5; clone_size: -; v_call: TRBV12-3/TRBV12-4; cdr3_nt: TGTGCCAGCACCCTAGGGGTGCACGAGACCCAGTACTTC; cdr3_aa: CASTLGVHETQYF
d_call: -; j_call: TRBJ1-6; clone_size: -; v_call: TRBV5-1; cdr3_nt: TGCGCCAGCAGCTTAAACCCAGACAGAATTAATTCACCCCTCCACTTT; cdr3_aa: CASSLNPDRINSPLHF
d_call: -; j_call: TRBJ1-2; clone_size: few; v_call: TRBV9; cdr3_nt: TGTGCCAGCAGCGTAGGGCAGGGAATGGGAGGGGGCTACACCTTC; cdr3_aa: CASSVGQGMGGGYTF
d_call: -; j_call: TRBJ2-1; clone_size: -; v_call: TRBV3-1/TRBV3-2; cdr3_nt: TGTGCCAGCAGCCCCGGAGCGGAACTAAGAAACAATGAGCAGTTCTTC; cdr3_aa: CASSPGAELRNNEQFF
d_call: -; j_call: TRBJ2-3; clone_size: -; v_call: TRBV6-5; cdr3_nt: TGTGCCAGCAGCTCCCCCGCGAATACGCAGTATTTT; cdr3_aa: CASSSPANTQYF
d_call: -; j_call: TRBJ2-3; clone_size: -; v_call: TRBV7-3; cdr3_nt: TGTGCCAGCAGCTTAGGCAGCACAGATACGCAGTATTTT; cdr3_aa: CASSLGSTDTQYF
d_call: -; j_call: TRBJ1-2; clone_size: -; v_call: TRBV27; cdr3_nt: TGTGCCAGCAGTTTATTGTCTCAGGCAAACTATGGCTACACCTTC; cdr3_aa: CASSLLSQANYGYTF
d_call: -; j_call: TRBJ1-2; clone_size: few; v_call: TRBV5-1; cdr3_nt: TGCGCCAGCAGAAAGGACACCTATAGGGACTATGGCTACACCTTC; cdr3_aa: CASRKDTYRDYGYTF